The 9 T cell receptor beta chains below come from one sample, sequenced in a study of blood T cells in healthy people across ages. The use of a sample-barcoded 5' primer and a J-beta primer mix characterized a second PCR of roughly 6 to 12 cycles. TCRdb recomputed calls from the 5' RACE reads with MiXCR, one row per CDR3 protein. The data show about 1,500,000 distinct CDR3 sequences, 25% to 30% seen once. The sequencing input was blood. These receptors all stem from a woman aged 30 to 39 in good health.

This clonotype has at least ten counts. V is TRBV4-1 and J is TRBJ2-6; D tentatively fits TRBD1 or TRBD2 (6 bases each). Trimming stripped 4 bases from V and 0 bases from J, with 13 bases between. Germline CDR1 MGHRA, CDR2 YSYEKL. The CDR3 extends over 17 amino acids. CDR3 bases: TGCGCCAGCAGCCGGCGGGACACACTCTCTGGGGCCAACGTCCTGACTTTC. This encodes CASSRRDTLSGANVLTF.

V gene TRBV4-1 combines with J gene TRBJ2-1; 11 bases are a match to TRBD1. Looked up from germline, CDR1 is MGHRA and CDR2 is YSYEKL. The CDR3 consists of 13 residues. V gave up 1 base and J gave up 15 bases; unmatched junction bases: 5. For the CDR3, the DNA is TGCGCCAGCAGCCAAGCTAAGGGACAGGGGGTGTTCTTC. This codes for CASSQAKGQGVFF.

The chain couples TRBV12-5 to TRBJ1-4; D might be TRBD1 (6 bases). The germline gives CDR1 LGHNT, CDR2 FRNRAP. Trimming took 1 base from V and 2 from J, leaving 11 bases between them. This CDR3 has 16 residues. This CDR3 reads CASGLAWGATNEKLFF. DNA for the CDR3: TGTGCTAGTGGTTTGGCCTGGGGGGCTACTAATGAAAAACTGTTTTTT.

This rearrangement joins TRBV10-2 to TRBJ2-2; 11 nucleotides match TRBD2. Trimming removed 6 bases from V and 3 bases from J; junction bases left unmatched: 6. This CDR3 has 16 residues. The germline V gene encodes CDR1 WSHSY and CDR2 SAAADI. In nucleotides, the CDR3 is TGCGCCAGCAGATTAGCGGGAGGGGGGGACACCGGGGAGCTGTTTTTT. It translates to CASRLAGGGDTGELFF.

A note on this clonotype: It may be a read error: a sequence one base away is much more abundant. The chain carries TRBV10-1 and TRBJ2-7; 8 bases are a match to TRBD1. CDR1 is WNHNN, CDR2 SYGVQD, per germline (reference sequence). After removal of 2 bases from V and 10 bases from J, the junction contained 7 bases not matched to a gene. This CDR3 spans 13 amino acids. CDR3: CASSETGGEAQYF. CDR3 sequence (DNA): TGCGCCAGCAGTGAGACAGGGGGAGAGGCCCAGTACTTC.

For this clonotype: One junction end disagrees with the germline gene, perhaps due to a read error. This rearrangement joins TRBV20-1 to TRBJ2-7, with D perhaps TRBD1 (5 bases). The length of the CDR3 is 15 residues. Per the germline V gene, CDR1 is DFQATT and CDR2 is SNEGSKA (reference sequence). The CDR3 loop is CSASSFQGSSYELYF. The CDR3 DNA sequence: TGCAGTGCTAGTTCCTTTCAGGGAAGCTCCTACGAGCTGTACTTC.

The rearrangement links TRBV5-1 to TRBJ1-1; tentative D call: TRBD1 (6 bases). V lost 4 bases and J lost 6, with 16 bases in between. The CDR3 totals 14 residues. CDR1 SGHRS and CDR2 YFSETQ come from the germline V gene. The CDR3, as DNA: TGCGCCAGCAGCCCGACAGGCTGGGAATCTGAAGCTTTCTTT. Its protein product is CASSPTGWESEAFF. Full variable domain (missing parts from reference TRBV5-1 and TRBJ1-1): KAGVTQTPRYLIKTRGQQVTLSCSPISGHRSVSWYQQTPGQGLQFLFEYFSETQRNKGNFPGRFSGRQFSNSRSEMNVSTLELGDSALYLCASSPTGWESEAFFGQGTRLTVV.

In regard to this clonotype: One end of the junction fails to match germline, which may point to a read error. The J gene is TRBJ2-4, the V gene TRBV7-9; 11 positions match TRBD2. With the DNA end fitting TRBJ2-7 better, the J assignment may be wrong. The V gene's germline CDR1 is SEHNR and CDR2 FQNEAQ (reference sequence). CDR3 length: 13 amino acids. CDR3 nucleotides: TGTGCCAACAGCTTAGGGACTAGCGGCGAGCAGTACTTC. It specifies CANSLGTSGEQYF.

V is TRBV27 and J is TRBJ1-2, with TRBD1 as a possible D gene (5 bases). Germline lookup yields CDR1 MNHEY and CDR2 SMNVEV (reference sequence). V lost 6 bases and J lost 8, with 16 bases in between. The CDR3 runs 13 residues. This CDR3 is CASREGRARGYTF. CDR3 bases: TGTGCCAGCAGGGAAGGCAGGGCCAGGGGCTACACCTTC.